The next 10 T cell receptor beta chains were all read from a single sample in a study of blood T cell repertoires in COVID-19. Libraries were prepared by immunoSEQ multiplex PCR; TCRdb keeps only in-frame clonotypes and omits some of them. The repertoire holds 310,000 or so clones, with 86% as singletons. Sequencing was done on a sample of peripheral blood. These receptors were obtained from a woman aged 45 to 65 with acute or convalescent COVID-19.

V gene TRBV6-6 combines with J gene TRBJ1-6, with 10 bases that match TRBD1. CDR3 size: 17 residues. Germline assignment: CDR1 MNHNY and CDR2 SVGAGI (reference sequence). V was pared by 5 bases and J by 7 bases, with 11 bases of the junction left unmatched. CDR3 sequence: CASSPLTGGAGNSPLHF. As DNA, the CDR3 is TGTGCCAGCAGTCCCCTGACAGGGGGCGCGGGAAATTCACCCCTCCACTTT.

This clone has only one observation. This sequence joins TRBV6-5 and TRBJ2-1; D is perhaps TRBD1 (5 bases). The V end lost 1 base, the J end lost 7 bases, and 14 bases lay between the germline ends. This CDR3 has 15 amino acids. Per germline, CDR1 MNHEY and CDR2 SVGAGI. CDR3 protein: CASSYWGGRENEQFF. The CDR3 nucleotides are TGTGCCAGCAGTTACTGGGGCGGTCGTGAGAATGAGCAGTTCTTC.

This chain links TRBV15 with TRBJ1-5, with D possibly matching TRBD1 (6 bases). The CDR3 contains 15 residues. CDR1 is LNHNV and CDR2 is YYDKDF in the germline V gene (reference sequence). V was trimmed by 5 bases and J by 0 bases, leaving 11 bases between them. The CDR3 sequence is CATSGTSFSNQPQHF. The CDR3, as DNA: TGTGCCACCAGCGGGACAAGCTTTAGCAATCAGCCCCAGCATTTT.

This sequence joins TRBV29-1 and TRBJ2-1; 7 bases align to TRBD1. CDR3 length equals 16 residues. V was pared by 0 bases and J by 0 bases, with 5 bases of the junction left unmatched. Germline lookup yields CDR1 SQVTM and CDR2 ANQGSEA. CDR3 residues: CSVEEGSGGSYNEQFF. CDR3 coding DNA: TGCAGCGTTGAAGAAGGCTCAGGGGGCTCCTACAATGAGCAGTTCTTC.

This rearrangement joins TRBV5-1 to TRBJ2-7, with 7 bases identical to TRBD1. This CDR3 contains 14 residues. V trimming: 0 bases; J trimming: 4 bases; junction bases outside the gene matches: 4. In germline, CDR1 is SGHRS, CDR2 YFSETQ. CDR3 nucleotides: TGCGCCAGCAGCTTGGGACAGGGACAATACGAGCAGTACTTC. This sequence encodes CASSLGQGQYEQYF. Together with reference TRBV5-1 and TRBJ2-7, the CDR3 gives the full variable domain: KAGVTQTPRYLIKTRGQQVTLSCSPISGHRSVSWYQQTPGQGLQFLFEYFSETQRNKGNFPGRFSGRQFSNSRSEMNVSTLELGDSALYLCASSLGQGQYEQYFGPGTRLTVT.

J is TRBJ2-7 and V is TRBV3-1 (or the pseudogene TRBV3-2), with TRBD2 matching over 10 bases. This CDR3 region has 15 residues. Germline CDR1 is LGHDT and CDR2 is YNNKEL (reference sequence). Trimming removed 4 bases from V and 3 bases from J; junction bases left unmatched: 6. The CDR3 DNA is TGTGCCAGCAGCCGTAGCGGGAGGCCCAACTACGAGCAGTACTTC. It encodes CASSRSGRPNYEQYF.

The sample holds one count of this clone. The chain carries TRBV6-5 and TRBJ1-1; no clear D gene. The V end was cut by 6 bases, the J end by 5 bases, with 16 bases between. The CDR3 is 14 amino acids. From germline, CDR1 is MNHEY and CDR2 SVGAGI. The CDR3 loop reads CASRYDWRLTEAFF. The DNA for the CDR3 is TGTGCCAGCAGGTACGACTGGCGTTTGACTGAAGCTTTCTTT.

V is TRBV9 and J is TRBJ1-2; 8 bases match TRBD1. With 4 bases clipped from V and 7 bases from J, the junction kept 9 bases outside the gene matches. The germline gives CDR1 SGDLS, CDR2 YYNGEE. The CDR3 length is 14 residues. The CDR3 sequence is CASSPIDRGFGYTF. The CDR3 DNA reads as TGTGCCAGCAGCCCCATAGACAGGGGTTTTGGCTACACCTTC.

V usage is TRBV4-3 and J usage is TRBJ1-2; D is uncertain. CDR3 length: 15 amino acids. V was pared by 0 bases and J by 4 bases, with 12 bases between. Germline V gives CDR1 LGHNA, CDR2 YSLEER. The CDR3 bases are TGCGCCAGCAGCCAAGATTTTGCAGGCTTCTATGGCTACACCTTC. Encoded protein: CASSQDFAGFYGYTF.

The gene calls are TRBV2 and TRBJ2-7; TRBD1 is a possible D gene (5 bases). The CDR3 spans 11 residues. CDR1 and CDR2 (germline): SNHLY, FYNNEI. V shed 7 bases and J shed 9 bases, with 13 bases lying between them. The CDR3 coding sequence is TGTGCCAGCACGACTGCAGGGCGGCAGTACTTC. It is translated as CASTTAGRQYF. The whole variable domain, remainder taken from reference TRBV2 and TRBJ2-7, is EPEVTQTPSHQVTQMGQEVILRCVPISNHLYFYWYRQILGQKVEFLVSFYNNEISEKSEIFDDQFSVERPDGSNFTLKIRSTKLEDSAMYFCASTTAGRQYFGPGTRLTVT.